The following is a T cell receptor (beta chain) sequence with its context. The CDR3 runs to 14 residues. CDR1 GTSNPN and CDR2 SVGIG come from the germline V gene (reference sequence). With 2 bases clipped from V and 5 bases from J, the junction kept 6 bases outside the gene matches. The sample comes from a study of blood T cell repertoires in COVID-19. Looking at the study overall: Samples of COVID-19 (acute and convalescent) were obtained from the United States, Italy and Spain. T cells, B-cell-depleted T cells, or PBMCs supplied cDNA or gDNA.

How the authors handled the data: Reference gene primer amplification gave estimated nucleated cell counts. Sequencing used immunoSEQ multiplex PCR; TCRdb keeps in-frame clones, though not all of them. D and trimming were read from the DNA, whereas the V and J calls and clone size are those reported in that table. The table records some 270,000 clones, around 88% of them present only once. The TCR comes from a man aged 25 to 40 with acute or convalescent COVID-19. The sequencing sample was made of peripheral blood. V is TRBV30 and J is TRBJ1-1, with 9 bases identical to TRBD1. CDR3 nucleotide sequence: TGTGCCTGGAGTAACGGACAGGGGAAGACTGAAGCTTTCTTT. Protein: CAWSNGQGKTEAFF.